The rows below give T cell receptor beta chains drawn from one sample of a study of blood T cell repertoires in COVID-19. The method was immunoSEQ multiplex PCR; TCRdb's version includes in-frame clones alone and lacks a portion of them. Here the sample spans about 250,000 clones, roughly 80% being singletons. Sequences were obtained from peripheral blood. The receptors were sampled from a man at least 80 years old with acute or convalescent COVID-19. Each CDR3 is given with its conserved first and last residue. For some rows the clone size is stated as once, few or many, or as a class when expanded; others skip it.

TRBJ2-3	TRBV19	.	CASSKIGSRTDTQYF
TRBJ2-3	TRBV19	.	CASSNDRVTQYF
TRBJ1-2	TRBV6-6	.	CASSRTLRRTGEGGYTF
TRBJ2-1	TRBV3-1/TRBV3-2	.	CASSQGPTSGRVYSEQFF
TRBJ2-1	TRBV3-1/TRBV3-2	.	CASSLSGSGLYNEQFF
TRBJ2-7	TRBV10-3	few	CAISLTSGRAEEQYF
TRBJ1-1	TRBV7-9	.	CASSLSGTRTEAFF
TRBJ2-7	TRBV11-1	.	CASSLRDIRSEQYF
TRBJ1-5	TRBV25-1	.	CASSAPGQGRQPQHF
TRBJ1-5	TRBV6-5	.	CASTWDRGSNQPQHF
TRBJ1-2	TRBV27	.	CASSLSTPGTVISNYGYTF
TRBJ1-3	TRBV11-3	few	CASSSGTGGSGNTIYF
TRBJ1-2	TRBV7-3	.	CASSPRDRGRPGGYTF
TRBJ2-1	TRBV5-1	.	CASSQGSAGIYNEQFF
TRBJ2-5	TRBV5-8	.	CASSLVSQEAQYF
TRBJ1-1	TRBV6-6	few	CASSYSPRVNTEAFF
TRBJ1-6	TRBV7-9	.	CASSLLPGTENSPLHF
TRBJ2-3	TRBV18	.	CASSRGQGAGTDTQYF
TRBJ1-3	TRBV6-1	.	CASSEHLGKAGNTIYF
TRBJ2-7	TRBV27	.	CASRRAGGLTHEQYF
TRBJ1-5	TRBV9	.	CASSVGPMRRNSNQPQHF
TRBJ2-1	TRBV6-5	.	CASRGWESSYNEQFF
TRBJ1-4	TRBV24-1	.	CATSEFTGVTNEKLFF
TRBJ1-5	TRBV6-1	.	CASSEGGAGVRPQHF
TRBJ1-2	TRBV2	.	CASSVGTGERYTF
TRBJ1-4	TRBV7-9	once	CASSPTGGGEKLFF
TRBJ2-1	TRBV7-2	.	CASSLYVTSGRKYNEQFF
TRBJ2-2	TRBV27	.	CASRPTAGGAGELFF
TRBJ2-1	TRBV5-5	.	CASSLGGRGFYNEQFF
TRBJ2-7	TRBV18	.	CASSPSQGAYEQYF
TRBJ2-4	TRBV28	.	CASRLGGRHHLAKNIQYF
TRBJ2-1	TRBV5-1	.	CASSLVNGGPYNEQFF
TRBJ2-2	TRBV5-1	.	CASSLAGDTRRELFF
TRBJ1-3	TRBV6-1	.	CASSEGAPGRPGGNTIYF
TRBJ1-2	TRBV30	.	CAGLSGHLKANYGYTF
TRBJ1-4	TRBV28	once	CASSPGTGGYEKLFF
TRBJ2-2	TRBV7-2	.	CASSARRAGGPSNTGELFF
TRBJ1-2	TRBV18	.	CASSLRGESYGYTF
TRBJ2-7	TRBV12-3/TRBV12-4	.	CASSLREAYEQYF
TRBJ1-3	TRBV6-5	once	CASSRQGSTFDTIYF
TRBJ2-1	TRBV1	.	CTSSHGSLAGVEQFF
TRBJ1-5	TRBV2	.	CASRQDSVFQPQHF
TRBJ2-4	TRBV5-1	once	CASSLGRGNAKNIQYF
TRBJ1-1	TRBV5-1	.	CASSWGQGASTEAFF
TRBJ1-2	TRBV19	.	CASTIWGSNYGYTF
TRBJ1-6	TRBV5-1	.	CASSETPGSDYSPLHF
TRBJ1-1	TRBV18	.	CASSPPNRGSGNTEAFF
TRBJ1-2	TRBV3-1/TRBV3-2	.	CASSRGGTNYGYTF
TRBJ1-2	TRBV6-5	.	CATARGDERTGYTF
TRBJ2-7	TRBV4-2	.	CASSRLQGSSPYEQYF
TRBJ1-5	TRBV9	.	CASSAEELQPQHF
TRBJ2-1	TRBV12-3/TRBV12-4	.	CASSHAGTGQFF
TRBJ2-7	TRBV27	.	CASSRDRGLEQYF